This TCR beta chain was identified in a study of early T cells in non-severe SARS-CoV-2 infection. About the research overall: Whole-blood bulk RNA, unsorted, was sequenced, and chains were unpaired.

CDR3 length equals 16 residues. Germline V CDR1 and CDR2: LNHDA, SQIVND (reference sequence). V lost 5 bases, J lost 3 bases, and 18 bases lay in between. This clonotype has only a few counts. Attachment of unique molecular identifiers to individual cDNA molecules was performed. TCRdb redid the calling of the 5' RACE reads with MiXCR, one entry per CDR3 protein. Of 35,000 to 45,000 distinct CDR3 sequences in the sample, around 6.1% were seen once. The sequence came from an adult who was a healthcare worker with PCR-confirmed SARS-CoV-2 infection or an uninfected control (not recorded which). The specimen sequenced was whole blood. V is TRBV19 and J is TRBJ2-3; D tentatively fits TRBD1 or TRBD2 (5 bases each). CDR3 DNA sequence: TGTGCCAGTAGTCGAGGGTGGGGCTCGGCGACAGATACGCAGTATTTT. As protein: CASSRGWGSATDTQYF.